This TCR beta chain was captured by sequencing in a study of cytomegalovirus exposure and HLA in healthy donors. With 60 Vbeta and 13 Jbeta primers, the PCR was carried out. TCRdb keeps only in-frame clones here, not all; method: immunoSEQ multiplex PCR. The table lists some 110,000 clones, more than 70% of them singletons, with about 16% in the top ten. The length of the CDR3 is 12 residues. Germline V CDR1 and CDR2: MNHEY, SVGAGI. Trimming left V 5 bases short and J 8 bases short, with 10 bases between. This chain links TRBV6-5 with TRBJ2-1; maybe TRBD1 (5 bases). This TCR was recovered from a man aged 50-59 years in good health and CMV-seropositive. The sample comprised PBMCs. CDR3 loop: CASSGQAYEQFF. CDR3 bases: TGTGCCAGCAGTGGACAAGCCTATGAGCAGTTCTTC.